Below, one T cell receptor beta chain is given with its context. Its antigen is still unknown. This record comes from a study of tumor and adjacent non-tumor tissue in lung cancer. Study background: Samples averaged roughly 4.2 million productive TCRbeta reads each.

No cell sorting was done before RNA was extracted from the tissue. Newly diagnosed lung cancer patients had thoracic surgery in China, August–November 2014, without prior chemotherapy. Findings and limits, study-wide: Significantly higher TCR diversity was found in tumor than normal lung.

This CDR3 contains 17 residues. With V trimmed by 4 bases and J by 1 base, 12 bases remained unmatched. TCRbeta libraries were built with three rounds of nested PCR, modified from ARM-PCR. One entry per CDR3 protein results from TCRdb running MiXCR on the multiplex PCR reads. The table lists under 150,000 distinct CDR3 sequences, around 61% of them singletons, with around a sixth in the top ten. This sequence was found in a man aged 55 to 70 with small cell lung cancer. V is TRBV12-3 or TRBV12-4 and J is TRBJ2-7; TRBD1 aligns across 8 bases. Sequences were obtained from lung tumor tissue. The CDR3 sequence: CASSSRTGRGQSYEQYF. The CDR3 nucleotides read TGTGCCAGCAGTTCACGGACAGGGAGAGGGCAATCCTACGAGCAGTACTTC.